These 19 T cell receptor beta chains came from one sample sequenced in a study of T-cell memory formation after mild COVID-19. A single record per CDR3 protein comes from TCRdb applying MiXCR to the 5' RACE reads. Of roughly 80,000 distinct CDR3 sequences listed, approximately 25% are singletons. Source material: PBMCs or a T cell subset sorted from them (not recorded which). Every receptor here comes from a man aged 18 to 29 who had mild COVID-19 (a few samples of this study predate the infection). Cell type and time point are not known.

The chain joins TRBV16 to TRBJ2-1; D uncertain. The CDR3 is 15 residues long. Looked up from germline, CDR1 is KGHSY and CDR2 is FQNENV. Trimming pared 4 bases from V and 2 bases from J, leaving 12 bases between. The chain's CDR3 is CASSLGSQTYNEQFF. In DNA, the CDR3 is TGTGCCAGCAGCCTGGGCAGCCAGACCTACAATGAGCAGTTCTTC. The full variable domain, rest sourced from reference TRBV16 and TRBJ2-1, is GEEVAQTPKHLVRGEGQKAKLYCAPIKGHSYVFWYQQVLKNEFKFLISFQNENVFDETGMPKERFSAKCLPNSPCSLEIQATKLEDSAVYFCASSLGSQTYNEQFFGPGTRLTVL.

This chain connects TRBV4-1 to TRBJ2-1; 7 bases line up with TRBD1. Trimming at V came to 3 bases and at J to 0 bases, leaving 5 bases not matched to a gene. CDR1 MGHRA and CDR2 YSYEKL come from the germline V gene. The CDR3 is 16 amino acids. The CDR3 nucleotides read TGCGCCAGCAGCCAGACAGGGATTAGCTCCTACAATGAGCAGTTCTTC. Its translation: CASSQTGISSYNEQFF.

This clonotype was recorded a few times. This sequence joins TRBV4-3 and TRBJ1-1; D perhaps matches TRBD1 (6 bases). The germline gives CDR1 LGHNA, CDR2 YSLEER. V was pared by 4 bases and J by 0 bases, with 15 bases between. This CDR3 is 16 amino acids long. The CDR3 spells CASSPNPGQLNTEAFF. The DNA for the CDR3 is TGCGCCAGCAGCCCCAACCCAGGACAGCTGAACACTGAAGCTTTCTTT.

This clonotype is medium-sized (0.01 to 0.1%) in the sample. V gene TRBV29-1 combines with J gene TRBJ1-1; no clear D gene. V was cut by 3 bases and J by 1 base, with 12 bases left in between. CDR1 and CDR2 from the germline V gene are SQVTM and ANQGSEA. This CDR3 spans 14 amino acids. CDR3 amino acids: CSVEIGMENTEAFF. The CDR3 coding sequence is TGCAGCGTTGAGATAGGGATGGAGAACACTGAAGCTTTCTTT.

This chain joins TRBV3-1 and TRBJ2-3; D unclear. This CDR3 has 15 residues. V was trimmed by 1 base and J by 12 bases, leaving 20 bases between them. From germline, CDR1 is LGHDT and CDR2 YNNKEL (reference sequence). The CDR3 nucleotides are TGTGCCAGCAGCCAAGGGCCCTTTCGGCAGTCTACACAGTATTTT. Translation gives CASSQGPFRQSTQYF.

The chain carries TRBV5-4 and TRBJ1-1, with a weak D call TRBD1 (6 bases). V was pared by 0 bases and J by 3 bases, with 15 bases between. The CDR3 totals 16 residues. Germline values: CDR1 SGHNT, CDR2 YYREEE (reference sequence). Here the CDR3 reads CASSLAGQRRDTEAFF. For the CDR3, the DNA is TGTGCCAGCAGCTTGGCTGGACAGCGCCGGGACACTGAAGCTTTCTTT.

This clonotype counts as medium-sized. V usage is TRBV20-1 and J usage is TRBJ2-2, with D perhaps matching TRBD2 (6 bases). CDR3 length equals 15 residues. The germline V gene has CDR1 DFQATT and CDR2 SNEGSKA (reference sequence). With 2 bases removed from V and 0 bases from J, the gap between germline ends came to 10 bases. CDR3 in DNA: TGCAGTGCTAGACTACGGGGGACGAACACCGGGGAGCTGTTTTTT. Translating it yields CSARLRGTNTGELFF.

This clonotype was seen only a few times. The gene calls are TRBV11-3 and TRBJ2-3, with D unclear. Per germline, CDR1 SGHNT and CDR2 YENEEA. This CDR3 has 15 amino acids. Trimming cost V 4 bases and J 5 bases, with 16 bases left between them. CDR3 residues: CASSSLADSLDTQYF. The CDR3 DNA is TGTGCCAGCAGCTCGCTGGCAGACTCTTTAGATACGCAGTATTTT.

In this sample, this clonotype turned up a few times. The genes are TRBV6-5 and TRBJ2-7, with D maybe TRBD1 (6 bases). Germline CDR1 reads MNHEY; CDR2 reads SVGAGI. V gave up 2 bases and J gave up 3 bases, with 11 bases separating them. The length of the CDR3 is 14 residues. CDR3 DNA: TGTGCCAGCAGTTACGCCGAACAGGGCTACGAGCAGTACGTC. It translates to CASSYAEQGYEQYV.

This clonotype turned up a few times. CDR3 loop: CASMIRYGTHVVNTGELFF. The DNA of the CDR3 is TGTGCCAGCATGATTCGATACGGGACACACGTCGTGAACACCGGGGAGCTGTTTTTT. The V call is TRBV28, the J call TRBJ2-2; the D gene is possibly TRBD1 (6 bases). Germline V gene lookup returns CDR1 MDHEN and CDR2 SYDVKM. The CDR3 is made up of 19 amino acids. V was trimmed by 7 bases and J by 1 base, leaving 25 bases between them.

This chain uses TRBV3-1 with TRBJ1-2; perhaps TRBD1 as D (6 bases). V gave up 1 base and J gave up 8 bases, with 20 bases separating them. The CDR3 sequence is 16 residues long. Germline CDR1 reads LGHDT; CDR2 reads YNNKEL (reference sequence). CDR3 sequence reads: CASSQGVATGLKGYTF. The CDR3 DNA reads TGTGCCAGCAGCCAAGGGGTCGCAACAGGGCTAAAGGGCTACACCTTC.

In its sample, this clonotype was seen a few times. This chain links TRBV7-2 with TRBJ1-1, with D tentatively TRBD1 (5 bases). CDR3 length: 16 residues. Germline V gene sequence: CDR1 SGHTA, CDR2 FQGNSA. Trimming removed 1 base at V and 5 bases at J, with 17 bases between. The CDR3 region has the DNA TGTGCCAGCAGCTTAGAGAGGGGCCCACTCTCTACTGAAGCTTTCTTT. It yields the protein CASSLERGPLSTEAFF.

The V call is TRBV5-1, the J call TRBJ1-1; D remains unclear. The CDR3 has 14 residues. V was clipped by 0 bases and J by 3 bases, with 9 bases between them. Germline values: CDR1 SGHRS, CDR2 YFSETQ. The CDR3 nucleotides read TGCGCCAGCAGCTTGGACGGTGGGTACACTGAAGCTTTCTTT. Its protein is CASSLDGGYTEAFF.

This chain uses TRBV18 with TRBJ2-7; 8 bases match TRBD1. The V gene end was trimmed by 2 bases and the J gene end by 7 bases; junction bases not matched to a gene: 10. The CDR3 is made up of 15 amino acids. Germline-derived CDR1 and CDR2 are KGHSH and LQKENI. For the CDR3, the DNA is TGTGCCAGCTCACCAAGAGACAGGGGCACGGAGGAGCAGTACTTC. It translates to CASSPRDRGTEEQYF.

The rearrangement uses TRBV7-2 and TRBJ1-1; a weak D match, TRBD1 (6 bases). Germline V gene sequence: CDR1 SGHTA, CDR2 FQGNSA. Trimming shortened V by 5 bases and J by 4 bases, and 17 bases separated the two germline ends. CDR3 length equals 15 residues. This CDR3 reads CASSLDRDIGTEAFF. The CDR3 DNA follows: TGTGCCAGCAGCCTCGACCGGGACATCGGCACTGAAGCTTTCTTT.

This clonotype came up a few times. V usage is TRBV7-6 and J usage is TRBJ2-2, with D hard to call. The length of the CDR3 is 16 residues. Deletions cut 1 base from V and 2 bases from J, with 11 bases between. CDR1 is SGHVS and CDR2 is FNYEAQ in the germline V gene. In DNA, the CDR3 is TGTGCCAGCAGCTTAGAATGGGCAGGAAACACCGGGGAGCTGTTTTTT. Translation gives CASSLEWAGNTGELFF.

The V call is TRBV6-5, the J call TRBJ1-5; D is unclear. Germline values: CDR1 MNHEY, CDR2 SVGAGI. This CDR3 region has 14 residues. The CDR3 is CAVGSLLGNQPQHF. CDR3 nucleotide sequence: TGTGCAGTGGGGAGCCTCTTGGGCAATCAGCCCCAGCATTTT.

The chain employs TRBV12-3 or TRBV12-4 and TRBJ1-1; no definite D call. With 5 bases removed from V and 3 bases from J, the gap between germline ends came to 4 bases. The CDR3 is 11 residues long. The CDR3, as DNA: TGTGCCAGCAGTCCCGACACTGAAGCTTTCTTT. Its protein is CASSPDTEAFF.

This clonotype came up a few times. The chain joins TRBV6-6 to TRBJ1-2; D gene uncertain. Germline V gene data show CDR1 as MNHNY and CDR2 as SVGAGI (reference sequence). This CDR3 is 14 amino acids long. V was clipped by 6 bases and J by 4 bases, with 15 bases between them. CDR3 coding DNA: TGTGCCAGCAGCCCGTCCTCGGCCGGCTATGGCTACACCTTC. The encoded protein is CASSPSSAGYGYTF.